Listed below are T cell receptor beta chains from one sample, sequenced in a study of cytomegalovirus exposure and HLA in healthy donors. Generated by immunoSEQ multiplex PCR, the TCRdb table keeps only in-frame clones and is missing some. The table lists 130,000 to 150,000 clones, approximately 80% of them singletons. Sequencing used PBMCs. The source is a man younger than 35 in good health and CMV-seronegative. The CDR3 runs from the conserved cysteine through the conserved F or W.

CDR3 length: 20; V gene: TRBV4-2; J gene: TRBJ1-1; CDR3 protein: CASSQELTGFLVRLDTEAFF
CDR3 length: 15; V gene: TRBV19; J gene: TRBJ2-3; CDR3 protein: CASSMGGRVYDTQYF
CDR3 length: 15; V gene: TRBV19; J gene: TRBJ2-7; CDR3 protein: CASSTFDRGHYEQYF
CDR3 length: 13; V gene: TRBV2; J gene: TRBJ1-1; CDR3 protein: CASSDRGPPGTFF
CDR3 length: 15; V gene: TRBV11-3; J gene: TRBJ2-7; CDR3 protein: CASRTGQGDSYEQYF
CDR3 length: 14; V gene: TRBV6-5; J gene: TRBJ1-1; CDR3 protein: CASSYQQGETEAFF
CDR3 length: 13; V gene: TRBV5-1; J gene: TRBJ1-5; CDR3 protein: CASSLGENQPQHF
CDR3 length: 13; V gene: TRBV10-1; J gene: TRBJ1-5; CDR3 protein: CASSESVVEPQHF
CDR3 length: 11; V gene: TRBV6-5; J gene: TRBJ2-3; CDR3 protein: CASSLADTQYF
CDR3 length: 16; V gene: TRBV11-2; J gene: TRBJ2-5; CDR3 protein: CASSLILQGPQETQYF
CDR3 length: 14; V gene: TRBV11-2; J gene: TRBJ1-1; CDR3 protein: CASSSIWANTEAFF
CDR3 length: 16; V gene: TRBV11-2; J gene: TRBJ2-1; CDR3 protein: CASSLLVAGAYNEQFF
CDR3 length: 13; V gene: TRBV15; J gene: TRBJ2-1; CDR3 protein: CATSRDWENEQFF
CDR3 length: 16; V gene: TRBV19; J gene: TRBJ2-7; CDR3 protein: CASSSPVLATSAQQYF
CDR3 length: 16; V gene: TRBV11-2; J gene: TRBJ2-7; CDR3 protein: CASSSRARDRAYEQYF
CDR3 length: 14; V gene: TRBV28; J gene: TRBJ1-5; CDR3 protein: CASGYQGSNQPQHF
CDR3 length: 15; V gene: TRBV6-1; J gene: TRBJ2-1; CDR3 protein: CASSVAVSSYNEQFF
CDR3 length: 13; V gene: TRBV7-9; J gene: TRBJ2-7; CDR3 protein: CASSSQGTHEQYF
CDR3 length: 15; V gene: TRBV6-6; J gene: TRBJ2-3; CDR3 protein: CASNQQGERADTQYF
CDR3 length: 15; V gene: TRBV6-6; J gene: TRBJ1-1; CDR3 protein: CASSPPGTGATEAFF
CDR3 length: 15; V gene: TRBV11-2; J gene: TRBJ2-5; CDR3 protein: CASSLNRGKGETQYF
CDR3 length: 15; V gene: TRBV25-1; J gene: TRBJ1-2; CDR3 protein: CASSDTGGSTYGYTF
CDR3 length: 15; V gene: TRBV28; J gene: TRBJ1-1; CDR3 protein: CASSTSGGGDTEAFF
CDR3 length: 17; V gene: TRBV4-1; J gene: TRBJ2-1; CDR3 protein: CASSQYITSGGTDEQFF
CDR3 length: 15; V gene: TRBV6-5; J gene: TRBJ2-2; CDR3 protein: CASSSPGHNTGELFF
CDR3 length: 14; V gene: TRBV2; J gene: TRBJ1-1; CDR3 protein: CASSEALTSLEAFF
CDR3 length: 18; V gene: TRBV9; J gene: TRBJ1-1; CDR3 protein: CASSVESSGGYMNTEAFF
CDR3 length: 17; V gene: TRBV2; J gene: TRBJ2-1; CDR3 protein: CASSGVAGGPPYNEQFF
CDR3 length: 12; V gene: TRBV10-2; J gene: TRBJ2-5; CDR3 protein: CASSDPRLEEYF
CDR3 length: 14; V gene: TRBV14; J gene: TRBJ2-7; CDR3 protein: CASSQLDSLYEQYF
CDR3 length: 15; V gene: TRBV10-2; J gene: TRBJ2-3; CDR3 protein: CASSELGQLSDTQYF
CDR3 length: 15; V gene: TRBV15; J gene: TRBJ1-2; CDR3 protein: CATSPHRGPNYGYTF
CDR3 length: 13; V gene: TRBV5-1; J gene: TRBJ2-3; CDR3 protein: CASSFRAGDTQYF
CDR3 length: 15; V gene: TRBV10-3; J gene: TRBJ1-5; CDR3 protein: CAISEDRAGGQPQHF
CDR3 length: 12; V gene: TRBV28; J gene: TRBJ2-2; CDR3 protein: CASSTGLGELFF
CDR3 length: 14; V gene: TRBV27; J gene: NA; CDR3 protein: CASSPPGTGAEQYF
CDR3 length: 18; V gene: TRBV4-1; J gene: TRBJ1-5; CDR3 protein: CASSQPFTGQTGNQPQHF
CDR3 length: 14; V gene: TRBV2; J gene: TRBJ1-2; CDR3 protein: CASSGDRGNYGYTF